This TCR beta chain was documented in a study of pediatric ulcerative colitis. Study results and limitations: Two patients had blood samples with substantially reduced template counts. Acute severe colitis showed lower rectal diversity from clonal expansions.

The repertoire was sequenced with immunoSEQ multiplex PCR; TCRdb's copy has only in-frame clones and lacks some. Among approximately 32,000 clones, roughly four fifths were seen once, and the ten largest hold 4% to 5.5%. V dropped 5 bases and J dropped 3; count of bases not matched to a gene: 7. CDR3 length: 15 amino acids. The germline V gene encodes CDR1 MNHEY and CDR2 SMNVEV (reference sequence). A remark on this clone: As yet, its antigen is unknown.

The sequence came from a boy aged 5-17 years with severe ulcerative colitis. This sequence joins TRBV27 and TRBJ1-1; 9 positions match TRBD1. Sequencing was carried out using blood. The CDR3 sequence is CASSRSTGGYTEAFF. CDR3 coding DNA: TGTGCCAGCAGTAGGTCGACAGGGGGATACACTGAAGCTTTCTTT.